This TCR beta chain is drawn from a study of human T cells and chemical hapten exposure. The time point here: patch test 1, 2 weeks after DPC sensitization. The treatment is: therapeutic diphenylcyclopropenone sensitization with weekly scalp DPC. Blood collection took place prior to placing each patch test. V lost 1 base and J lost 2; bases outside the gene matches: 4. Germline V CDR1 and CDR2: SGHRS, YFSETQ. This CDR3 is 16 amino acids long. Findings and caveats of the study: Relative to control repertoires, expanded TCRs gave rise to significantly more large CDR3 similarity clusters. Having alopecia, donors may respond immunologically unlike healthy people.

About this clonotype itself: Its antigen remains unidentified.

Original processing notes: The number of TCRs in each sample had a median of roughly 100,000 and spanned roughly 23,224 to 700,000. Each CDR3 protein is one row after TCRdb ran MiXCR on the RACE reads. The authors' filters were not applied to this entry. Found here are 75,000 to 100,000 distinct CDR3 sequences, around an eighth of them singletons; the top ten hold 2.1%. This rearrangement joins TRBV5-1 to TRBJ2-3, with TRBD2 matching 10 bases. This specimen consisted of whole blood, obtained in connection with sensitization to the hapten diphenylcyclopropenone (DPC). This TCR came from a woman in her thirties or forties with alopecia areata. Some clones in this sample may be carry-over from other donors' samples. The CDR3 here is CASSLPSGSPTDTQYF. DNA for the CDR3: TGCGCCAGCAGCTTGCCTAGCGGGAGCCCCACAGATACGCAGTATTTT.